These 18 T cell receptor beta chains originate from one sample sequenced in a study of shared T cell receptors in the human thymus. Sequenced by immunoSEQ multiplex PCR; TCRdb stores in-frame clones only, minus some. The sample yields almost 550,000 clones, approximately 80% seen once. The data were also submitted as part of a second study, on human thymus T cells.

The sequenced material came from thymocytes. These receptors were taken from a boy less than two years old with a congenital heart defect.

The chain couples TRBV5-8 to TRBJ2-7; D not certain. CDR1 and CDR2 from the germline V gene are SGHTS and YDEGEE. The CDR3 has 14 residues. The ends were cut back, 2 bases at V and 3 bases at J, with 12 bases in the middle. The CDR3 region is CASSFLWAFYEQYF. The CDR3, as DNA: TGTGCCAGCAGCTTCCTATGGGCCTTCTACGAGCAGTACTTC. Full variable domain (outside the CDR3, taken from reference TRBV5-8 and TRBJ2-7): EAGVTQSPTHLIKTRGQQATLRCSPISGHTSVYWYQQALGLGLQFLLWYDEGEERNRGNFPPRFSGRQFPNYSSELNVNALELEDSALYLCASSFLWAFYEQYFGPGTRLTVT.

J is TRBJ2-5 and V is TRBV5-4; D possibly corresponds to TRBD2 (6 bases). This CDR3 spans 15 amino acids. Germline-derived CDR1 and CDR2 are SGHNT and YYREEE (reference sequence). The V end lost 0 bases, the J end lost 4 bases, and 13 bases lay between the germline ends. CDR3 bases: TGTGCCAGCAGCTTGGGTGGGGGGACGGGAGAGACCCAGTACTTC. Protein sequence: CASSLGGGTGETQYF.

The rearrangement uses TRBV5-1 and TRBJ2-2; weak D call: TRBD2 (5 bases). CDR1 is SGHRS, CDR2 YFSETQ, per germline. The CDR3 loop spans 15 amino acids. V lost 0 bases, J lost 1 base, and 7 bases lay in between. CDR3 nucleotide sequence: TGCGCCAGCAGCTTGGGAGAGGGGAACACCGGGGAGCTGTTTTTT. Translated: CASSLGEGNTGELFF.

The table lists this clone with a few counts. The chain employs TRBV4-1 and TRBJ2-3; D not certain. V was clipped by 1 base and J by 0 bases, with 14 bases between them. Germline V lookup: CDR1 MGHRA, CDR2 YSYEKL. This CDR3 has 17 residues. The CDR3 DNA sequence: TGCGCCAGCAGCCAAGGACGTGAAGCGTCTAGCACAGATACGCAGTATTTT. Translation gives CASSQGREASSTDTQYF.

The rearrangement uses TRBV29-1 and TRBJ2-5, with D perhaps TRBD1 (7 bases). In germline, CDR1 is SQVTM, CDR2 ANQGSEA. V was cut by 3 bases and J by 5 bases, with 16 bases left in between. The CDR3 consists of 14 residues. Here the CDR3 reads CSVEKVRGRETQYF. The CDR3 nucleotides are TGCAGCGTTGAGAAAGTCAGGGGGAGGGAGACCCAGTACTTC.

V and J are TRBV11-3 and TRBJ2-2; D gene uncertain. Germline-derived CDR1 and CDR2 are SGHNT and YENEEA. The CDR3 totals 13 residues. V was shortened by 5 bases and J by 6 bases, with 10 bases between the two germline ends. The CDR3 DNA sequence: TGTGCCAGCAGCCAGGTCGCTCCCGGGGAGCTGTTTTTT. Protein sequence: CASSQVAPGELFF.

The chain combines TRBV10-3 with TRBJ2-6, with 8 bases identical to TRBD1. V shed 7 bases, J shed 1 base, and the junction held 9 bases outside the gene matches. There are 17 residues in the CDR3. Germline values: CDR1 ENHRY, CDR2 SYGVKD. Here the CDR3 reads CAIKSRQGRSGANVLTF. CDR3 coding DNA: TGTGCCATCAAATCCAGACAGGGGAGATCTGGGGCCAACGTCCTGACTTTC.

The chain is built from TRBV19 and TRBJ1-2; D not resolved. V lost 4 bases and J lost 4, with 19 bases in between. Germline V gene sequence: CDR1 LNHDA, CDR2 SQIVND (reference sequence). CDR3 length: 16 residues. The CDR3 nucleotides read TGTGCCAGTAGTAACCCCCCGACTTTTGTCGTCTATGGCTACACCTTC. It yields the protein CASSNPPTFVVYGYTF. Looking up the rest from reference TRBV19 and TRBJ1-2 gives the full variable domain: DGGITQSPKYLFRKEGQNVTLSCEQNLNHDAMYWYRQDPGQGLRLIYYSQIVNDFQKGDIAEGYSVSREKKESFPLTVTSAQKNPTAFYLCASSNPPTFVVYGYTFGSGTRLTVV.

The V and J genes are TRBV4-3 and TRBJ2-1; 9 bases fit TRBD1. This CDR3 has 17 amino acids. Germline CDR1 reads LGHNA; CDR2 reads YSLEER. J lost 8 bases, V lost 0 bases, and 11 bases had no gene match. CDR3 amino acids: CASSQDHRGDRVYEQFF. As DNA, the CDR3 is TGCGCCAGCAGCCAAGACCACCGCGGGGACAGGGTATATGAGCAGTTCTTC.

This clone appeared a single time. V and J are TRBV27 and TRBJ2-1; 8 nucleotides align to TRBD1. The germline CDR1 and CDR2 sequences are MNHEY and SMNVEV (reference sequence). The ends lost 5 bases at V and 10 bases at J; junction bases unmatched: 10. CDR3 length: 14 residues. The CDR3 bases are TGTGCCAGCAGTGCCTCCTGGACAGGGAGGGAGCAGTTCTTC. It encodes CASSASWTGREQFF.

The rearrangement joins TRBV29-1 to TRBJ1-1; D unclear. CDR1 and CDR2 (germline): SQVTM, ANQGSEA. CDR3 length equals 13 residues. Trimming cost V 3 bases and J 3 bases, with 11 bases left between them. The chain's CDR3 is CSVDVSSDTEAFF. In DNA, the CDR3 is TGCAGCGTTGACGTGAGTTCGGACACTGAAGCTTTCTTT.

This clone has more than one count but fewer than ten. This rearrangement joins TRBV23-1 to TRBJ2-2; perhaps TRBD2 as D (6 bases). TRBV23-1 is flagged as an ORF with uncertain function. The CDR3 covers 14 residues. The CDR3 DNA reads TGCGCTAAGGGCGGGGCGGAAGGGGCCGGGGAGCTGTTTTTT. It yields the protein CAKGGAEGAGELFF.

This clone was detected only once. The gene calls are TRBV5-8 and TRBJ2-7, with D maybe TRBD2 (7 bases). In germline, CDR1 is SGHTS, CDR2 YDEGEE. The CDR3 is 18 residues long. Trimming removed 6 bases from V and 0 bases from J, with 25 bases in between. DNA of the CDR3: TGTGCCAGCACTCCTAGCGGAGGGGGGAGACTAAGCTCCTACGAGCAGTACTTC. Protein: CASTPSGGGRLSSYEQYF.

The chain couples TRBV30 to TRBJ1-5; TRBD1 matches 8 bases. Losses at the gene ends were 2 bases for V and 3 bases for J; bases not matched to a gene: 6. This CDR3 is 15 amino acids long. Germline values: CDR1 GTSNPN, CDR2 SVGIG (reference sequence). CDR3 sequence: CAWSQGARFNQPQHF. Written as DNA, the CDR3 is TGTGCCTGGAGTCAGGGGGCCCGTTTCAATCAGCCCCAGCATTTT.

The chain uses TRBV10-3 and TRBJ2-7; D might be TRBD2 (6 bases). Germline V gene data show CDR1 as ENHRY and CDR2 as SYGVKD. This CDR3 spans 14 amino acids. Between the trimmed V and J ends, which lost 7 bases and 1 base, there was a span of 14 bases. CDR3 DNA sequence: TGTGCCATCACCAGGGACTCTTATTCCTACGAGCAGTACTTC. It specifies CAITRDSYSYEQYF.

The chain recombines TRBV9 with TRBJ1-5; no definite D call. V lost 3 bases and J lost 7, with 14 bases in between. Germline V gene data show CDR1 as SGDLS and CDR2 as YYNGEE. This CDR3 comprises 14 residues. Written as DNA, the CDR3 is TGTGCCAGCAGCGGAGGACTCGAAGCGCAGCCCCAGCATTTT. Translated: CASSGGLEAQPQHF.

The rearrangement joins TRBV15 to TRBJ1-5; 7 bases agree with TRBD1. In germline, CDR1 is LNHNV, CDR2 YYDKDF (reference sequence). Trimming cost V 0 bases and J 1 base; bases outside gene matches: 9. This CDR3 region has 18 residues. CDR3 amino acids: CATSRDLFDRASNQPQHF. CDR3 coding DNA: TGTGCCACCAGCAGAGATCTGTTTGACAGGGCCAGCAATCAGCCCCAGCATTTT.

The chain has TRBV30 and TRBJ2-5; 8 bases agree with TRBD2. This CDR3 spans 15 amino acids. The V segment lost 4 bases and the J segment 1 base; nucleotides outside the gene matches: 8. The germline V gene encodes CDR1 GTSNPN and CDR2 SVGIG (reference sequence). The CDR3 DNA follows: TGTGCCTGGAATAAGGTAGCGGGACCCCAAGAGACCCAGTACTTC. Its protein is CAWNKVAGPQETQYF.